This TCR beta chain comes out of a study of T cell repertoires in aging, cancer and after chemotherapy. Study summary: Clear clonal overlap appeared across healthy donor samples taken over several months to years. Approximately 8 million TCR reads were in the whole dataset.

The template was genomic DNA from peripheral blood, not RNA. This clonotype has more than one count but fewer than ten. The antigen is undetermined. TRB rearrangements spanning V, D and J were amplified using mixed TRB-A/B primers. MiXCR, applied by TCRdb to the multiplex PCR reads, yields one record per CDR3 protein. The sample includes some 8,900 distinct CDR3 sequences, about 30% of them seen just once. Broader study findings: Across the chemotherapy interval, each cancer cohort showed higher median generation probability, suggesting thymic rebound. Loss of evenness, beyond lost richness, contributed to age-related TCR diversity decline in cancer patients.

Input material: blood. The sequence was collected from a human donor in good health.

The CDR3 DNA is TGCGCCAGCAGCGCAATAGCGGGAGGACCCTCCTTGGGGTTCTTC. Its protein product is CASSAIAGGPSLGFF. The chain carries TRBV5-1 and TRBJ2-1; TRBD2 matches at 10 bases. The length of the CDR3 is 15 residues. Germline trimming cut 4 bases from V and 15 bases from J; bases unmatched to any gene: 16. Germline V gene data show CDR1 as SGHRS and CDR2 as YFSETQ.